A selection of T cell receptor beta chains follows, all from one sample in a study of blood T cell repertoires in COVID-19. The repertoire was sequenced with immunoSEQ multiplex PCR; TCRdb's copy has only in-frame clones and lacks some. This table has 90,000 to 130,000 clones, nearly 90% appearing once. The material sequenced was peripheral blood. The receptors were gathered from a human donor in a cohort sampled during active COVID-19. Both conserved end residues are part of each CDR3. D genes are given only for firm matches. A row's size may be missing; if present it is once, few, many or a size class.

clone size: .
D gene: TRBD1
V gene: TRBV18
J gene: TRBJ1-1
CDR3 protein: CASSLGPTGTVAFF
CDR3 DNA: TGTGCCAGCTCACTGGGCCCTACCGGGACAGTTGCTTTCTTT

clone size: .
D gene: .
V gene: TRBV28
J gene: TRBJ1-5
CDR3 protein: CASLGQRNQPQHF
CDR3 DNA: TGTGCCAGCCTCGGACAGCGCAATCAGCCCCAGCATTTT

clone size: .
D gene: .
V gene: TRBV6-5
J gene: TRBJ1-1
CDR3 protein: CASSPQGITEAFF
CDR3 DNA: TGTGCCAGCAGTCCGCAGGGTATCACTGAAGCTTTCTTT

clone size: few
D gene: .
V gene: TRBV6-1
J gene: TRBJ1-2
CDR3 protein: CASSEGVQEHGYTF
CDR3 DNA: TGTGCCAGCAGTGAAGGTGTACAGGAGCATGGCTACACCTTC

clone size: few
D gene: .
V gene: TRBV5-1
J gene: TRBJ1-1
CDR3 protein: CASRAQNTEAFF
CDR3 DNA: TGCGCCAGCAGGGCACAGAACACTGAAGCTTTCTTT

clone size: .
D gene: .
V gene: TRBV18
J gene: TRBJ2-1
CDR3 protein: CASSPIRDNEQFF
CDR3 DNA: TGTGCCAGCTCACCGATCCGGGACAATGAGCAGTTCTTC

clone size: .
D gene: .
V gene: TRBV9
J gene: TRBJ2-7
CDR3 protein: CASSAQTGTPYEQYF
CDR3 DNA: TGTGCCAGCAGCGCCCAGACAGGTACTCCCTACGAGCAGTACTTC

clone size: .
D gene: TRBD1
V gene: TRBV6-6
J gene: TRBJ2-7
CDR3 protein: CASSYPPGQGALGAYF
CDR3 DNA: TGTGCCAGCAGTTACCCTCCGGGACAGGGGGCGCTGGGGGCGTACTTC

clone size: .
D gene: TRBD2
V gene: TRBV11-3
J gene: TRBJ2-1
CDR3 protein: CASSGAGGSYNEQFF
CDR3 DNA: TGTGCCAGCAGCGGAGCGGGAGGTTCCTACAATGAGCAGTTCTTC

clone size: .
D gene: .
V gene: TRBV27
J gene: TRBJ1-1
CDR3 protein: CASSLRSYTEAFF
CDR3 DNA: TGTGCCAGCAGTTTGAGATCATATACTGAAGCTTTCTTT

clone size: .
D gene: TRBD1
V gene: TRBV7-9
J gene: TRBJ1-4
CDR3 protein: CASSSRDRITEKLFF
CDR3 DNA: TGTGCCAGCAGCTCCCGGGACAGGATCACGGAAAAACTGTTTTTT

clone size: .
D gene: TRBD2
V gene: TRBV3-1/TRBV3-2
J gene: TRBJ2-2
CDR3 protein: CASSPGQRGGPAPLVGELFF
CDR3 DNA: TGTGCCAGCAGCCCGGGCCAGCGGGGGGGCCCAGCCCCCCTCGTTGGGGAGCTGTTTTTT

clone size: .
D gene: .
V gene: TRBV18
J gene: TRBJ1-3
CDR3 protein: CASSPPSRGNTIYF
CDR3 DNA: TGTGCCAGCTCACCACCGTCCCGGGGAAACACCATATATTTT

clone size: once
D gene: .
V gene: TRBV12-1
J gene: TRBJ1-5
CDR3 protein: CASSFVRGFGQPQHF
CDR3 DNA: TGTGCCAGCAGCTTTGTTAGGGGGTTCGGGCAGCCCCAGCATTTT

clone size: .
D gene: TRBD2
V gene: TRBV29-1
J gene: TRBJ2-7
CDR3 protein: CSVDGGTREQYF
CDR3 DNA: TGCAGCGTTGATGGAGGGACTAGGGAGCAGTACTTC

clone size: .
D gene: .
V gene: TRBV19
J gene: TRBJ1-1
CDR3 protein: CASSTLDRNTEAFF
CDR3 DNA: TGTGCCAGTAGTACTCTGGACAGGAACACTGAAGCTTTCTTT